These 8 T cell receptor beta chains originate from one sample sequenced in a study of cytomegalovirus exposure and HLA in healthy donors. PCR amplification relied on 60 Vbeta primers (plus 13 Jbeta primers). Method: immunoSEQ multiplex PCR; TCRdb's copy keeps in-frame clones and lacks some. The sample carries 150,000 to 200,000 clones, roughly 13% recorded once. Sequenced material: PBMCs. These receptor sequences come from a man between 50 and 59 years old in good health and CMV-seropositive.

The V gene is TRBV9, the J gene TRBJ2-7; 10 bases map to TRBD2. The V gene's germline CDR1 is SGDLS and CDR2 YYNGEE. The CDR3 consists of 15 residues. The V segment lost 2 bases and the J segment 5 bases; nucleotides outside the gene matches: 7. This CDR3 reads CASSVSGGPFDEQYV. The CDR3 DNA sequence: TGTGCCAGCAGCGTTAGCGGGGGGCCATTCGACGAGCAGTACGTC.

This clone was observed a handful of times. J is TRBJ1-5 and V is TRBV2; D is unresolved. CDR3 size: 14 residues. Per germline, CDR1 SNHLY and CDR2 FYNNEI. V shed 4 bases and J shed 2 bases, with 9 bases lying between them. The CDR3 DNA sequence: TGTGCCAGCAGTGGCAGGTCTGGCAATCAGCCCCAGCATTTT. Translating it yields CASSGRSGNQPQHF.

The V and J genes are TRBV19 and TRBJ2-1; 10 bases are shared with TRBD2. CDR1 and CDR2 from the germline V gene are LNHDA and SQIVND (reference sequence). The CDR3 covers 15 residues. V trimming: 6 bases; J trimming: 8 bases; junction bases outside the gene matches: 10. CDR3 DNA sequence: TGTGCCAGTAGAGTAGCGGGGGGAAAGGGGGATGAGCAGTTCTTC. Translated: CASRVAGGKGDEQFF.

This clone was seen only a few times. This sequence joins TRBV5-1 and TRBJ2-5, with D possibly TRBD1 on 5 matching bases. CDR1 and CDR2 from the germline V gene are SGHRS and YFSETQ. The V and J ends lost 0 bases and 7 bases respectively, with 10 bases between them. The CDR3 runs to 13 residues. This CDR3 reads CASSLEGLGTQYF. CDR3 in DNA: TGCGCCAGCAGCTTGGAGGGGTTGGGGACCCAGTACTTC.

The chain links TRBV4-1 to TRBJ2-5; tentatively, D is TRBD1 (7 bases). Trimming took 0 bases from V and 9 from J, leaving 14 bases between them. This CDR3 region has 14 residues. Germline values: CDR1 MGHRA, CDR2 YSYEKL. CDR3 in DNA: TGCGCCAGCAGCCAAGATGCCAGGGGGGAGGCCCAGTACTTC. It yields the protein CASSQDARGEAQYF.

This clone was observed a handful of times. The V and J genes are TRBV7-2 and TRBJ2-5; D is possibly TRBD1 (5 bases). Germline CDR1 SGHTA, CDR2 FQGNSA. The CDR3 extends over 16 amino acids. The V and J ends lost 5 bases and 0 bases respectively, with 16 bases between them. The CDR3 sequence: CASSLRPAGNQETQYF. The CDR3 nucleotides are TGTGCCAGCAGCCTAAGGCCCGCAGGGAACCAAGAGACCCAGTACTTC.

The table lists this clone with a few counts. The J gene is TRBJ1-2, the V gene TRBV28; 7 positions match TRBD1. CDR3 length equals 13 residues. J gave up 3 bases and V 5 bases, and 3 bases lay outside the gene matches. Germline CDR1 MDHEN, CDR2 SYDVKM. CDR3 in DNA: TGTGCCAGCAGTATAGGGACAGACTATGGCTACACCTTC. Translated: CASSIGTDYGYTF.

This clone has only a few counts. The rearrangement joins TRBV28 to TRBJ1-4; 9 positions agree with TRBD1. This CDR3 contains 16 residues. The junction had 10 bases not matched to a gene; V was cut back by 3 bases and J by 8 bases. Germline CDR1 reads MDHEN; CDR2 reads SYDVKM. The CDR3 here is CASSFTGQGSREKLFF. CDR3 coding DNA: TGTGCCAGCAGTTTTACGGGACAGGGAAGTAGAGAAAAACTGTTTTTT.